The sequence of this T cell receptor beta chain was determined in a study of T-cell reconstitution after alpha-beta-depleted transplantation in children. The CDR3 runs to 12 residues. With 4 bases removed from V and 4 bases from J, the gap between germline ends came to 7 bases. Germline CDR1 reads SEHNR; CDR2 reads FQNEAQ (reference sequence). A library of TCRbeta sequences, prepared with unique molecular identifiers, was generated. TCRdb reanalysed the PCR reads using MiXCR and keeps one entry per CDR3 protein. The table has 300,000 or so distinct CDR3 sequences, over 8% seen once; the top ten hold about 9.5%. A note on this clonotype: Since a much larger clone is just one base distant, this may be a read error. The CDR3 does not end in the conserved phenylalanine or tryptophan, so this is likely a read error.

The source material was PBMCs from the stem cell graft donor, sampled from the stem cell graft. This chain connects TRBV7-9 to TRBJ1-1; D call uncertain. The TCR was taken from a human donor who donated a stem cell graft to a child with SCID. In DNA, the CDR3 is TGTGCCAGCAGCTACAGTGGCACTGAAGCTTTCTTG. Translating it yields CASSYSGTEAFL.